This T cell receptor (beta chain) was identified in a study of T-cell memory formation after mild COVID-19. Across the whole study: TCR clusters largely stayed donor specific.

TCRdb itself ran the 5' RACE reads through MiXCR, one entry per CDR3 protein. The sample consists of some 350,000 distinct CDR3 sequences, more than 15% of them appearing once. Unmatched junction bases numbered 5, after V lost 4 bases and J lost 6 bases. This CDR3 contains 14 residues. Germline CDR1 and CDR2: SNHLY and FYNNEI. This clonotype appeared many times. The sequenced sample was PBMCs or a T cell subset sorted from them (not recorded which). The TCR was taken from a man younger than 30 who had mild COVID-19 (a few samples of this study predate the infection). Cell type and time point are not known. The V call is TRBV2, the J call TRBJ2-1, with TRBD1 matching over 8 bases. The CDR3 bases are TGTGCCAGCAGTGGGACAGGGACCCCCAATGAGCAGTTCTTC. This gives the protein CASSGTGTPNEQFF.